The entry below describes one TCR beta chain. This record comes from a study of Graves' ophthalmopathy and Graves' hyperthyroidism. Amplified TCR beta CDR3 regions were obtained using RNA transcripts as template. Second-round multiplex PCR followed a first-round RT-PCR using HTBI primers. MiXCR, run by TCRdb on the multiplex PCR reads, gives a single entry per CDR3 protein. The table lists approximately 700,000 distinct CDR3 sequences, around 40% of them singletons, with less than 55% in the top ten. The CDR3 is 14 residues long. The V end lost 3 bases, the J end lost 1 base, and 9 bases lay between the germline ends. Germline V CDR1 and CDR2: SGHAT, FQNNGV.

The TCR was taken from an adult man with Graves' ophthalmopathy. The rearrangement uses TRBV11-2 and TRBJ1-1, with D uncertain. Sequenced material: peripheral blood. The CDR3 nucleotides are TGTGCCAGCAGCTTGTCAAGCACGAACACTGAAGCTTTCTTT. Protein product: CASSLSSTNTEAFF. The whole variable domain, filled in from reference TRBV11-2 and TRBJ1-1, reads EAGVAQSPRYKIIEKRQSVAFWCNPISGHATLYWYQQILGQGPKLLIQFQNNGVVDDSQLPKDRFSAERLKGVDSTLKIQPAKLEDSAVYLCASSLSSTNTEAFFGQGTRLTVV.